Listed below are T cell receptor beta chains from one sample, sequenced in a study of cytomegalovirus exposure and HLA in healthy donors. Produced via immunoSEQ multiplex PCR; TCRdb's table is partial and in-frame only. The sample contains 130,000 to 150,000 clones, over 60% of which appear only once. The sample consisted of PBMCs. Receptor source: a man in his forties in good health and CMV-seropositive. The CDR3 runs from the conserved cysteine through the conserved F or W. Fields, in order: CDR3 protein, V gene, J gene.

CASTLYSSYNEQFF	TRBV2	TRBJ2-1
CASSLMNSGAGEQYF	TRBV5-4	TRBJ2-5
CASRLGGPGTSSRGELFF	TRBV28	TRBJ2-2
CASSAWTGMIDTQYF	TRBV4-2	TRBJ2-3
CSGRSGGTDTQYF	TRBV29-1	TRBJ2-3
CASSLGSREGTEAFF	TRBV7-2	TRBJ1-1
CASSLDSGQGEQYF	TRBV6-5	TRBJ2-7
CASSLGLTYEQYF	TRBV27	TRBJ2-7
CAGSPLTGAATNYGYTF	TRBV5-1	TRBJ1-2
CASSFRTSGRNYEQYF	TRBV13	TRBJ2-7
CASSYSIQSYGYTF	TRBV6-5	TRBJ1-2
CASSPRLGYF	TRBV5-8	TRBJ2-7
CASSLQYDSPLHF	TRBV19	TRBJ1-6
CARPGTSLAYEQYF	TRBV10-1	TRBJ2-7
CASSAQTIYEQYF	TRBV7-2	-
CASSLRLENEQFF	TRBV11-3	TRBJ2-1
CASSFRVNYGYTF	TRBV28	TRBJ1-2
CVRSSADRDPTYEQYF	TRBV7-5	TRBJ2-7
CATSRDPARGKSWGEKLFF	TRBV15	TRBJ1-4
CATSSWDREVYGYTF	TRBV15	TRBJ1-2
CASTSSPQGAETQYF	TRBV5-4	TRBJ2-5
CASSGRARPYEQYF	TRBV6-1	TRBJ2-7
CASSLGENGWNEKLFF	TRBV5-1	TRBJ1-4
CASSSGTSGSNTGELFF	TRBV5-4	TRBJ2-2
CASSLTSENTEAFF	TRBV5-1	TRBJ1-1
CASSPSGGTEQFF	TRBV19	TRBJ2-1
CASGHGGNTDTQYF	TRBV10-2	TRBJ2-3
CASSLRTAYGYTF	TRBV5-4	TRBJ1-2
CASSLTGVGYTF	TRBV7-9	TRBJ1-2
CASSLGQAYSGNTIYF	TRBV5-4	TRBJ1-3
CASSFVGTGASTGELFF	TRBV11-2	TRBJ2-2
CASSVPSEDLDCAPIGEQYF	TRBV9	TRBJ2-7
CASSFDLAGTTGELFF	TRBV27	TRBJ2-2
CASSLDRVQPPNLSGANVLTF	TRBV4-2	TRBJ2-6
CASSEWGTSGAYEQYF	TRBV10-2	TRBJ2-7
CASSARKDTEAFF	TRBV9	TRBJ1-1
CASSLDGTGVYNEQFF	TRBV7-2	TRBJ2-1
CASSSKPEGAIF	TRBV7-2	TRBJ2-1
CASSPVGRDTEAFF	TRBV18	TRBJ1-1
CASSLTYQETQYF	TRBV11-2	TRBJ2-5
CASSQDPGHANIQYF	TRBV4-1	TRBJ2-4
CASSSNPRTGDQYF	TRBV7-6	TRBJ2-5
CASSEDGLGEGNTIYF	TRBV2	TRBJ1-3
CASSVDPGGANTGELFF	TRBV9	TRBJ2-2
CATSSRQGADTQYF	TRBV15	TRBJ2-3
CASSQDRDRVELGQLFF	TRBV6-1	TRBJ1-4
CASSLSTPPGINGYTF	TRBV27	TRBJ1-2
CASSLGLLSYNEQFF	TRBV7-2	TRBJ2-1
CASTLDRATDTQYF	TRBV27	TRBJ2-3
CSVGGTGAYEQYF	TRBV29-1	TRBJ2-7
CASNRQGAGTGELFF	TRBV6-1	TRBJ2-2
CASSQGGQGDEKLFF	TRBV4-2	TRBJ1-4
CASSLARDGYTF	TRBV7-9	TRBJ1-2
CASSFDGTGPDTQYF	TRBV5-1	TRBJ2-3
CSSSLLLAGGVTGELFF	TRBV7-9	TRBJ2-2
CASSEWGREGYEQYF	TRBV6-1	TRBJ2-7
CASSLSGQGGGANVLTF	TRBV7-8	TRBJ2-6
CASSLISGGSQYF	TRBV7-2	TRBJ2-4